The rows below give T cell receptor beta chains drawn from one sample of a study of T cells in narcolepsy. Assay: immunoSEQ multiplex PCR; the TCRdb copy retains only in-frame clones and omits some. The repertoire holds roughly 35,000 clones, with around 80% as singletons. Material for sequencing was memory (CD45RA-) CD4+ T cells from blood. The receptors derive from a human donor in good health. Both conserved end residues are part of each CDR3. D genes are given only for firm matches. Part of the rows lack a size; the others show once, few, many or a class for expanded clones.

TRBV2,.,.,TRBJ1-3,CASSERQLKGNTIYF,TGTGCCAGCAGTGAACGGCAGCTAAAAGGAAACACCATATATTTT
TRBV19,.,.,TRBJ2-2,CASSGAGVKRGGELFF,TGTGCCAGTAGTGGGGCCGGGGTAAAACGTGGCGGGGAGCTGTTTTTT
TRBV9,TRBD2,.,TRBJ2-3,CASSSISGAQADTQYF,TGTGCCAGCAGCTCGATAAGCGGGGCCCAAGCAGATACGCAGTATTTT
TRBV12-5,.,once,TRBJ2-1,CASGLVPWGNEQFF,TGTGCTAGTGGTTTGGTCCCATGGGGGAATGAGCAGTTCTTC
TRBV2,TRBD2,.,TRBJ2-5,CASSELAGSAQYF,TGTGCCAGCAGTGAACTAGCGGGGTCCGCCCAGTACTTC
TRBV6-5,.,.,TRBJ1-1,CASSYGVRAFF,TGTGCCAGCAGTTACGGGGTGCGAGCTTTCTTT
TRBV18,.,.,TRBJ2-2,CASSPDVTGELFF,TGTGCCAGCTCACCGGACGTCACCGGGGAGCTGTTTTTT
TRBV2,.,.,TRBJ1-1,CASSSTVQNTEAFF,TGTGCCAGCAGTTCGACAGTACAGAACACTGAAGCTTTCTTT
TRBV4-3,.,few,TRBJ1-4,CASSQTGNEKLFF,TGCGCCAGCAGCCAGACCGGTAATGAAAAACTGTTTTTT
TRBV12-5,.,few,TRBJ2-3,CASGLVLGPTDTQYF,TGTGCTAGTGGTTTGGTACTGGGGCCCACAGATACGCAGTATTTT
TRBV18,.,.,TRBJ1-5,CASSLKGGDQPQHF,TGTGCCAGCTCCCTAAAGGGGGGCGACCAGCCCCAGCATTTT
TRBV6-6,TRBD1,few,TRBJ1-1,CASTGQGRTEAFF,TGTGCCAGCACCGGACAGGGACGTACTGAAGCTTTCTTT
TRBV2,TRBD2,.,TRBJ2-5,CASGLAGGPETQYF,TGTGCCAGCGGACTAGCGGGGGGGCCAGAGACCCAGTACTTC
TRBV10-3,.,few,TRBJ2-6,CAISLGPLAGANVLTF,TGTGCCATCAGCCTGGGACCATTGGCTGGGGCCAACGTCCTGACTTTC
TRBV27,.,.,TRBJ1-5,CASRPQTGFNQPQHF,TGTGCCAGCAGACCTCAAACAGGGTTCAATCAGCCCCAGCATTTT
TRBV10-1,.,.,TRBJ2-7,CASSDARAYEQYF,TGCGCCAGCAGTGATGCGAGGGCCTACGAGCAGTACTTC
TRBV9,TRBD2,few,TRBJ2-5,CASSVSGGAVQETQYF,TGTGCCAGCAGCGTAAGCGGGGGGGCGGTCCAAGAGACCCAGTACTTC
TRBV4-3,TRBD1,.,TRBJ2-6,CASSPTPGGAGANVLTF,TGCGCCAGCAGCCCAACTCCAGGGGGCGCTGGGGCCAACGTCCTGACTTTC
TRBV9,TRBD2,.,TRBJ2-7,CASSPRASGNEQYF,TGTGCCAGCAGCCCTCGGGCTAGCGGTAACGAGCAGTACTTC
TRBV5-1,.,.,TRBJ1-3,CASSSRDAISGNTIYF,TGCGCCAGCAGCAGCCGGGACGCCATCTCTGGAAACACCATATATTTT
TRBV27,.,.,TRBJ2-7,CASRAGASYEQYF,TGTGCCAGCAGAGCCGGGGCGTCCTACGAGCAGTACTTC
TRBV4-2,TRBD2,.,TRBJ2-2,CASSQPGLAGGPGELFF,TGTGCCAGCAGCCAACCTGGACTAGCGGGAGGCCCCGGGGAGCTGTTTTTT
TRBV6-6,TRBD1,.,TRBJ2-7,CASSYTLTGMGEQYF,TGTGCCAGCAGTTACACCTTGACAGGGATGGGCGAGCAGTACTTC
TRBV30,.,.,TRBJ2-7,CAWSVLGGPYEQYF,TGTGCCTGGAGTGTACTTGGCGGACCCTACGAGCAGTACTTC
TRBV5-1,.,.,TRBJ2-7,CASSLTPILSEQYF,TGCGCCAGCAGCTTGACGCCAATTTTGTCCGAGCAGTACTTC
TRBV5-1,.,.,TRBJ1-5,CASSLYARGQPQHF,TGCGCCAGCAGCTTGTACGCCCGGGGTCAGCCCCAGCATTTT
TRBV21-1,.,.,TRBJ2-7,CASIAKGDSSGSYEQYF,TGTGCCAGCATCGCAAAGGGGGATTCTAGCGGGTCCTACGAGCAGTACTTC
TRBV7-6,.,.,TRBJ2-3,CASSLSSTDTQYF,TGTGCCAGCAGCTTATCTAGCACAGATACGCAGTATTTT
TRBV5-1,TRBD2,few,TRBJ2-1,CASSLMGIAGDEQFF,TGCGCCAGCAGCTTGATGGGTATTGCGGGGGATGAGCAGTTCTTC
TRBV18,TRBD1,few,TRBJ1-1,CASSQDRGVNTEAFF,TGTGCCAGCTCCCAAGACAGGGGAGTGAACACTGAAGCTTTCTTT
TRBV15,.,.,TRBJ2-3,CATSRDDKGGTDTQYF,TGTGCCACCAGCAGAGATGATAAGGGAGGCACAGATACGCAGTATTTT
TRBV4-2,.,.,TRBJ2-5,CASSQEVIQETQYF,TGTGCCAGCAGCCAAGAGGTAATTCAAGAGACCCAGTACTTC
TRBV6-1,TRBD2,.,TRBJ2-3,CASGLAGVTDTQYF,TGTGCCAGCGGACTAGCGGGGGTCACAGATACGCAGTATTTT
TRBV12-5,.,.,TRBJ2-5,CASGLGDTYQETQYF,TGTGCTAGTGGTTTGGGGGACACCTACCAAGAGACCCAGTACTTC
TRBV7-8,.,once,TRBJ2-1,CASSLEGLSYNEQFF,TGTGCCAGCAGCTTGGAGGGATTATCCTACAATGAGCAGTTCTTC
TRBV9,.,.,TRBJ1-3,CASSVKPGNTIYF,TGTGCCAGCAGCGTAAAGCCTGGAAACACCATATATTTT
TRBV4-3,.,.,TRBJ2-7,CASSQDQGRAAQYF,TGCGCCAGCAGCCAAGATCAGGGGAGGGCAGCGCAGTACTTC
TRBV11-1,.,few,TRBJ2-1,CASSRAITGNNEQFF,TGTGCCAGCTCCCGAGCGATTACAGGGAATAATGAGCAGTTCTTC
TRBV5-8,.,few,TRBJ2-1,CASRRTTTRQFF,TGTGCCAGCAGACGGACGACGACTAGACAGTTCTTC
TRBV7-7,TRBD2,once,TRBJ2-5,CASSLGSGSETQYF,TGTGCCAGCAGCTTAGGTAGCGGGAGTGAGACCCAGTACTTC
TRBV11-2,.,.,TRBJ2-1,CASSPFLDEQFF,TGTGCCAGCAGCCCCTTTTTGGATGAGCAGTTCTTC
TRBV18,TRBD1,.,TRBJ2-2,CASSPRISTGRSTGELFF,TGTGCCAGCTCACCTCGGATATCGACAGGGCGAAGCACCGGGGAGCTGTTTTTT
TRBV7-3,.,.,TRBJ2-3,CASSPHPGADTQYF,TGTGCCAGCAGCCCCCACCCGGGGGCAGATACGCAGTATTTT
TRBV11-3,TRBD2,.,TRBJ2-1,CASSVTVGLASNEQFF,TGTGCCAGCAGCGTTACGGTGGGACTAGCGTCAAATGAGCAGTTCTTC
TRBV7-6,.,.,TRBJ2-5,CASRPKGTALQETQYF,TGTGCCAGCAGGCCTAAAGGGACGGCCCTCCAAGAGACCCAGTACTTC
TRBV4-1,TRBD1,.,TRBJ2-7,CASSPSGQGRGQYF,TGCGCCAGCAGCCCCTCCGGACAGGGCAGGGGGCAGTACTTC
TRBV10-3,.,once,TRBJ2-7,CAISEARTSYEQYF,TGTGCCATCAGTGAGGCCCGAACCTCCTACGAGCAGTACTTC
TRBV9,.,.,TRBJ1-1,CASNLQGDTEAFF,TGTGCCAGCAACCTACAGGGCGACACTGAAGCTTTCTTT
TRBV18,.,.,TRBJ1-1,CASSPWGGLNTEAFF,TGTGCCAGCTCACCTTGGGGGGGCTTAAACACTGAAGCTTTCTTT
TRBV5-6,TRBD2,.,TRBJ2-3,CASSTRTSGGVTDTQYF,TGTGCCAGCAGCACCCGGACTAGCGGGGGGGTCACAGATACGCAGTATTTT
TRBV10-3,TRBD1,.,TRBJ2-3,CAIKTGDTQYF,TGTGCCATCAAGACAGGGGATACGCAGTATTTT
TRBV27,TRBD1,.,TRBJ1-6,CASSSGQGMGNSPLHF,TGTGCCAGCAGTTCAGGACAGGGCATGGGTAATTCACCCCTCCACTTT
TRBV4-1,TRBD2,.,TRBJ2-3,CASSQAQLAASTDTQYF,TGCGCCAGCAGCCAAGCCCAACTAGCGGCTAGCACAGATACGCAGTATTTT